The sequence of this T cell receptor beta chain was determined in a study of response to subunit inactivated influenza vaccine. One entry per CDR3 protein results from TCRdb running MiXCR on the RT-PCR reads. The sample has a few hundred thousand distinct CDR3 sequences; less than 25% are singletons. This clonotype was obtained from a man between 50 and 69 years old who received an inactivated influenza vaccine. This sample comprised PBMCs from blood, obtained around 22 months after vaccination.

The CDR3 sequence: CASSEGPTGNNTEAFF. The CDR3 coding sequence is TGTGCCAGCAGTGAGGGCCCGACAGGGAATAACACTGAAGCTTTCTTT. The chain employs TRBV12-3 or TRBV12-4 and TRBJ1-1; 7 bases map to TRBD1. V shed 5 bases, J shed 2 bases, and the junction held 11 bases outside the gene matches. This CDR3 has 16 amino acids.